This TCR beta chain comes out of a study of blood T cell repertoires in COVID-19. At the level of the study: The United States, Italy and Spain provided the acute and convalescent COVID-19 samples. The analysed material was cDNA or gDNA that came from T cells, B-cell-depleted T cells, or PBMCs.

In the original analysis: Counts of nucleated cells, estimated from reference gene primer amplification, were obtained. Here immunoSEQ multiplex PCR was the method, and the copy in TCRdb shows in-frame clones only, minus some. V and J calls and clone size come straight from that table; D and trimming were deduced from the DNA. The table shows about 480,000 clones, with more than 85% occurring only once. What was sequenced was peripheral blood. This clonotype originated in a young woman with acute or convalescent COVID-19.

The CDR3 sequence: CASSLPRSYEQYF. CDR3 nucleotides: TGTGCCAGCAGTCTCCCGAGGTCCTACGAGCAGTACTTC. The V gene is TRBV27, the J gene TRBJ2-7, with D unresolved. The CDR3 loop spans 13 amino acids. The germline V gene has CDR1 MNHEY and CDR2 SMNVEV (reference sequence). Trimming removed 5 bases from V and 1 base from J, with 9 bases in between.